Listed here is a single T cell receptor (beta chain). The data belong to a study of shared clonotypes between healthy human individuals. In the authors' workflow: ImmunoSEQ yielded junction-only sequences lacking quality scores, so filtering differed. Clones were sequenced by immunoSEQ multiplex PCR, and TCRdb holds only the in-frame ones, with some missing. The V and J calls and clone size come from that table; D and trimming were worked out from the DNA. The sample has more than 2,000,000 clones; 93% are singletons. Trimming pared 8 bases from V and 4 bases from J, leaving 15 bases between. This CDR3 spans 14 amino acids. Germline loops: CDR1 MNHNS, CDR2 SASEGT.

The chain has TRBV6-1 and TRBJ2-1; perhaps D is TRBD1 or TRBD2 (6 bases each). The sequence was obtained from a man aged 18 to 30 in good health. Some clones in this sample may be carry-over from other donors' samples. Sequencing input: naive CD4+ T cells from PBMCs. Specified subset: CD45RA+ positively selected. The CDR3 here is CASLEGQEYNEQFF. The CDR3 nucleotides are TGTGCCAGCCTGGAGGGACAAGAGTACAATGAGCAGTTCTTC.